One sample yielded the 2 T cell receptor beta chains listed below, sequenced in a study of T cells in Graves' hyperthyroidism and ophthalmopathy. Authors of the study amplified TCR beta CDR3 regions from RNA transcripts. Carried out on the TCR CDR3, a first-round RT-PCR used the HTBI primer set. TCRdb redid the calling of the multiplex PCR reads with MiXCR, one entry per CDR3 protein. Among approximately 600,000 distinct CDR3 sequences, 16% were seen once, and the ten largest hold over 3.5%. Material for sequencing was blood. The source of these receptors is a woman in her 30s with Graves' hyperthyroidism.

There are many counts of this clonotype. The chain uses TRBV7-2 and TRBJ1-6; D gene unclear. Germline V gene sequence: CDR1 SGHTA, CDR2 FQGNSA. This CDR3 comprises 15 residues. Trimming cost V 1 base and J 5 bases, with 9 bases left between them. CDR3 DNA: TGTGCCAGCAGCTTAGTTCCGGCAGATAATTCACCCCTCCACTTT. This sequence encodes CASSLVPADNSPLHF.

This clonotype turned up a few times. The CDR3 bases are TGCAGTGGGGGACTAGCGGGAGGGTTGAATGAGCAGTTCTTC. This sequence encodes CSGGLAGGLNEQFF. The chain combines TRBV20-1 with TRBJ2-1, with 16 bases identical to TRBD2. Trimming took 7 bases from V and 7 from J; bases not matched to a gene: 4. The CDR3 covers 14 residues. Per the germline V gene, CDR1 is DFQATT and CDR2 is SNEGSKA (reference sequence).